The 25 T cell receptor beta chains reported below all come from one sample, sequenced in a study of cytomegalovirus exposure and HLA in healthy donors. The PCR used 60 Vbeta and 13 Jbeta primers. Sequenced by immunoSEQ multiplex PCR; TCRdb stores in-frame clones only, minus some. The sample holds about 190,000 clones. Source material: PBMCs. The receptors come from a woman in her 30s in good health and CMV-seropositive.

The chain carries TRBV19 and TRBJ2-7; tentatively, D is TRBD2 (5 bases). The CDR3 length is 17 residues. The ends were cut back, 5 bases at V and 0 bases at J, with 20 bases in the middle. Germline lookup yields CDR1 LNHDA and CDR2 SQIVND (reference sequence). The CDR3 here is CASSLRRADSTSYEQYF. CDR3 bases: TGTGCCAGTAGTTTAAGGAGAGCGGATTCAACCTCCTACGAGCAGTACTTC.

The V call is TRBV28, the J call TRBJ1-6; 7 bases match TRBD1. CDR3 length: 17 residues. J gave up 7 bases and V 6 bases, and 15 bases lay outside the gene matches. The germline CDR1 and CDR2 sequences are MDHEN and SYDVKM. The CDR3 loop reads CASRLTTGEGLNSPLHF. The CDR3 DNA is TGTGCCAGCAGATTAACTACAGGGGAAGGACTGAATTCACCCCTCCACTTT.

The J gene is TRBJ2-7, the V gene TRBV27; TRBD1 matches at 7 bases. V was pared by 4 bases and J by 7 bases, with 13 bases of the junction left unmatched. The CDR3 covers 15 residues. Per germline, CDR1 MNHEY and CDR2 SMNVEV (reference sequence). The CDR3 DNA reads TGTGCCAGCAGTTACCTCGGGACAGAGGGATGGGAGCAGTACTTC. Protein product: CASSYLGTEGWEQYF.

V is TRBV28 and J is TRBJ1-5; no reliable D call. Germline loops: CDR1 MDHEN, CDR2 SYDVKM. V lost 5 bases, J lost 5 bases, and 4 bases lay in between. The CDR3 extends over 11 amino acids. CDR3 region: CASSLHQPQHF. DNA of the CDR3: TGTGCCAGCAGTCTCCATCAGCCCCAGCATTTT.

The gene calls are TRBV6-1 and TRBJ1-3; TRBD1 aligns across 8 bases. Germline lookup yields CDR1 MNHNS and CDR2 SASEGT. CDR3 length: 16 amino acids. V lost 4 bases to trimming and J lost 2 bases; unmatched junction nucleotides: 7. The DNA of the CDR3 is TGTGCCAGCAGTGGGGGAATCAGGGGGCCTGGAAACACCATATATTTT. Translation: CASSGGIRGPGNTIYF.

The chain joins TRBV11-2 to TRBJ1-4; D call uncertain. The CDR3 spans 14 residues. Per the germline V gene, CDR1 is SGHAT and CDR2 is FQNNGV. V lost 1 base and J 7 bases, leaving 10 bases between the germline ends. CDR3 protein: CASSLVLSGEKLFF. In nucleotides, the CDR3 is TGTGCCAGCAGCTTAGTCCTGTCGGGTGAAAAACTGTTTTTT.

This chain uses TRBV18 with TRBJ2-3; TRBD2 matches 13 bases. This CDR3 region has 16 residues. V was pared by 4 bases and J by 2 bases, with 3 bases of the junction left unmatched. CDR1 KGHSH and CDR2 LQKENI come from the germline V gene. Here the CDR3 reads CASSRLAGGATDTQYF. The DNA for the CDR3 is TGTGCCAGCTCACGACTAGCGGGGGGAGCCACAGATACGCAGTATTTT.

This chain links TRBV7-7 with TRBJ2-7; perhaps TRBD1 as D (6 bases). V was clipped by 1 base and J by 2 bases, with 12 bases between them. This CDR3 region has 15 residues. Germline assignment: CDR1 SSHAT and CDR2 FNYEAQ (reference sequence). The CDR3, as DNA: TGTGCCAGCAGCTTAGTACAGGGAGCGACCTACGAGCAGTACTTC. Residues: CASSLVQGATYEQYF.

Remarks on this clone: Distinct nucleotide sequences in the sample also encode this CDR3. V is TRBV6-5 and J is TRBJ2-7, with D perhaps TRBD1 (5 bases). CDR3 length: 15 residues. Trimming took off 2 bases at V and 2 bases at J, with 13 bases between the two ends. In germline, CDR1 is MNHEY, CDR2 SVGAGI. The CDR3 spells CASSYGRVLTYEQYF. As DNA, the CDR3 is TGTGCCAGCAGTTACGGCAGGGTTCTGACCTACGAGCAGTACTTC.

DNA of the CDR3: TGTGCCAGCAGTGAAGCTGGGGGACTTAGCACAGATACGCAGTATTTT. This sequence encodes CASSEAGGLSTDTQYF. The genes are TRBV6-1 and TRBJ2-3; D may be TRBD2 (6 bases). The CDR3 is 16 residues long. CDR1 is MNHNS, CDR2 SASEGT, per germline. V lost 0 bases and J 0 bases, leaving 10 bases between the germline ends.

The chain recombines TRBV28 with TRBJ1-5; D uncertain. Germline CDR1 is MDHEN and CDR2 is SYDVKM. This CDR3 is 14 amino acids long. V lost 3 bases, J lost 7 bases, and 13 bases lay in between. CDR3: CASSLVSGGQPQHF. In DNA form, the CDR3 reads TGTGCCAGCAGTTTGGTTTCCGGAGGACAGCCCCAGCATTTT.

The J gene is TRBJ1-5, the V gene TRBV6-1; D unresolved. The germline V gene encodes CDR1 MNHNS and CDR2 SASEGT. The ends were cut back, 6 bases at V and 5 bases at J, with 11 bases in the middle. The CDR3 is 13 residues long. CDR3 sequence: CASRDTKHQPQHF. In DNA, the CDR3 is TGTGCCAGCAGAGACACGAAACATCAGCCCCAGCATTTT.

This CDR3 is CASSSGGTGKETQYF. CDR3 in DNA: TGTGCCAGCAGCTCCGGCGGGACAGGGAAAGAGACCCAGTACTTC. This chain uses TRBV7-7 with TRBJ2-5; 9 bases agree with TRBD1. The length of the CDR3 is 15 residues. Looked up from germline, CDR1 is SSHAT and CDR2 is FNYEAQ (reference sequence). V lost 4 bases to trimming and J lost 3 bases; unmatched junction nucleotides: 6. Combining the CDR3 with reference TRBV7-7 and TRBJ2-5 gives the whole variable domain GAGVSQSPRYKVTKRGQDVTLRCDPISSHATLYWYQQALGQGPEFLTYFNYEAQPDKSGLPSDRFSAERPEGSISTLTIQRTEQRDSAMYRCASSSGGTGKETQYFGPGTRLLVL.

The J gene is TRBJ1-5, the V gene TRBV7-2, with TRBD1 matching over 7 bases. V trimming: 1 base; J trimming: 5 bases; junction bases outside the gene matches: 2. Per germline, CDR1 SGHTA and CDR2 FQGNSA. CDR3 length: 14 residues. The CDR3: CASSLGDRDQPQHF. Written as DNA, the CDR3 is TGTGCCAGCAGCTTAGGAGACAGGGATCAGCCCCAGCATTTT.

CDR3 coding DNA: TGTGCCAGCATCACAGGGGGGGGAAGAACTGAAGCTTTCTTT. Its protein product is CASITGGGRTEAFF. The chain recombines TRBV28 with TRBJ1-1; TRBD1 matches 8 bases. This CDR3 has 14 residues. From germline, CDR1 is MDHEN and CDR2 SYDVKM. The J segment lost 5 bases and the V segment lost 7 bases, leaving 9 bases of the junction unmatched. Drawing the rest from reference TRBV28 and TRBJ1-1, the complete variable domain is DVKVTQSSRYLVKRTGEKVFLECVQDMDHENMFWYRQDPGLGLRLIYFSYDVKMKEKGDIPEGYSVSREKKERFSLILESASTNQTSMYLCASITGGGRTEAFFGQGTRLTVV.

The chain has TRBV9 and TRBJ2-3; TRBD2 matches at 10 bases. The CDR3 has 17 amino acids. Germline loops: CDR1 SGDLS, CDR2 YYNGEE. Trimming removed 1 base from V and 2 bases from J; junction bases left unmatched: 7. The CDR3 loop reads CASSVNSGGILTDTQYF. DNA of the CDR3: TGTGCCAGCAGCGTAAATAGCGGGGGGATACTCACAGATACGCAGTATTTT. Combining the CDR3 with reference TRBV9 and TRBJ2-3 gives the whole variable domain DSGVTQTPKHLITATGQRVTLRCSPRSGDLSVYWYQQSLDQGLQFLIQYYNGEERAKGNILERFSAQQFPDLHSELNLSSLELGDSALYFCASSVNSGGILTDTQYFGPGTRLTVL.

Turning to this clone: One end of the junction fails to match germline, which may point to a read error. The gene calls are TRBV5-1 and TRBJ1-2; unclear D gene. The CDR3 has 14 residues. Germline-derived CDR1 and CDR2 are SGHRS and YFSETQ. For the CDR3, the DNA is TGCGCCAGCAGCTTGGCCGGAGAACTTTACGGCTGCACCTTC. Residues: CASSLAGELYGCTF.

The V call is TRBV7-6, the J call TRBJ2-1; D may be TRBD1 (6 bases). The V gene lost 4 bases and the J gene lost 3 bases, with 13 bases spanning the gap. The CDR3 is 15 residues long. Germline assignment: CDR1 SGHVS and CDR2 FNYEAQ. DNA of the CDR3: TGTGCCAGCAGCTCGAGGGGGACGGACTACAATGAGCAGTTCTTC. Protein: CASSSRGTDYNEQFF.

The chain recombines TRBV25-1 with TRBJ1-1; 8 bases match TRBD1. Trimming removed 3 bases from V and 11 bases from J; junction bases left unmatched: 14. The CDR3 is made up of 15 amino acids. Germline values: CDR1 MGHDK, CDR2 SYGVNS. The chain's CDR3 is CASSDPYGTGVKAFF. The CDR3 coding sequence is TGTGCCAGCAGTGACCCTTATGGGACAGGTGTGAAGGCTTTCTTT.

V and J are TRBV18 and TRBJ1-3; no definite D call. This CDR3 region has 14 residues. CDR1 is KGHSH, CDR2 LQKENI, per germline. With 1 base removed from V and 8 bases from J, the gap between germline ends came to 12 bases. CDR3 protein: CASSPRRDLDTIYF. The CDR3 bases are TGTGCCAGCTCACCACGCCGCGACCTAGACACCATATATTTT.

The rearrangement joins TRBV11-2 to TRBJ2-7; no firm D call. The germline V gene has CDR1 SGHAT and CDR2 FQNNGV. The CDR3 runs 12 residues. The ends were cut back, 1 base at V and 6 bases at J, with 7 bases in the middle. CDR3 in amino acids: CASSLVEAEQYF. The DNA for the CDR3 is TGTGCCAGCAGCTTAGTTGAGGCCGAGCAGTACTTC. Full variable domain (missing parts from reference TRBV11-2 and TRBJ2-7): EAGVAQSPRYKIIEKRQSVAFWCNPISGHATLYWYQQILGQGPKLLIQFQNNGVVDDSQLPKDRFSAERLKGVDSTLKIQPAKLEDSAVYLCASSLVEAEQYFGPGTRLTVT.

The genes are TRBV11-2 and TRBJ2-7; D not certain. Per the germline V gene, CDR1 is SGHAT and CDR2 is FQNNGV. The CDR3 length is 11 residues. V was cut by 1 base and J by 6 bases, with 4 bases left in between. The CDR3 DNA sequence: TGTGCCAGCAGCTTAGTTCGCGAGCAGTACTTC. It encodes CASSLVREQYF.

The chain carries TRBV10-2 and TRBJ2-1; 14 bases agree with TRBD2. This CDR3 region has 14 residues. In germline, CDR1 is WSHSY, CDR2 SAAADI. The V and J ends lost 6 bases and 9 bases, in that order; junction bases with no gene match: 4. The CDR3 nucleotides read TGCGCCAGCAGGGGACTAGCGGGAGTCAGTGAGCAGTTCTTC. As protein: CASRGLAGVSEQFF.

The chain couples TRBV6-1 to TRBJ1-5; 7 nucleotides line up with TRBD1. Germline values: CDR1 MNHNS, CDR2 SASEGT. The CDR3 runs 17 residues. Trimming removed 6 bases from V and 0 bases from J; junction bases left unmatched: 11. The CDR3 protein is CASSEQGRGYSNQPQHF. CDR3 nucleotide sequence: TGTGCCAGCAGCGAACAGGGGAGAGGGTATAGCAATCAGCCCCAGCATTTT.

The chain is built from TRBV11-3 and TRBJ1-1, with D unclear. Trimming took off 3 bases at V and 3 bases at J, with 8 bases between the two ends. The CDR3 sequence is 13 residues long. CDR1 SGHNT and CDR2 YENEEA come from the germline V gene. The CDR3 loop is CASSFWSYTEAFF. The CDR3 bases are TGTGCCAGCAGCTTTTGGAGTTACACTGAAGCTTTCTTT.